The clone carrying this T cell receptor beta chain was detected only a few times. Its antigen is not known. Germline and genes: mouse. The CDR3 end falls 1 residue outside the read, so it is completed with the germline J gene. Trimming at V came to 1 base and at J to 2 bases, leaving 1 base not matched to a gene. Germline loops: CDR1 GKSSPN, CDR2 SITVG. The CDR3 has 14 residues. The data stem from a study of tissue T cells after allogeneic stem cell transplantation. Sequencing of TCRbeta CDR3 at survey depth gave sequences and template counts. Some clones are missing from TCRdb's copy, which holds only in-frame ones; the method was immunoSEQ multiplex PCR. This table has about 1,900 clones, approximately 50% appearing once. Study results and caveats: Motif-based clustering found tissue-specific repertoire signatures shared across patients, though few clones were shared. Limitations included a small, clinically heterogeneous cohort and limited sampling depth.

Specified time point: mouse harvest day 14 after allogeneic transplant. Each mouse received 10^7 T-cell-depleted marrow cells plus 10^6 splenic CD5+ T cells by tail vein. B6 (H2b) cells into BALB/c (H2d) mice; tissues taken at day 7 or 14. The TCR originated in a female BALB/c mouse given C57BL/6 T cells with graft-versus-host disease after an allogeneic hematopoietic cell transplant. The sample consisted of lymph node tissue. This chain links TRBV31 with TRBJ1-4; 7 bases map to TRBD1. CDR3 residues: CAWSPTGSNERLFF. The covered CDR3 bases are TGTGCCTGGAGTCCGACAGGGTCCAACGAAAGATTATTT. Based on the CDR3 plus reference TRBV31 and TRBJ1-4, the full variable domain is AQTIHQWPVAEIKAVGSPLSLGCTIKGKSSPNLYWYWQATGGTLQQLFYSITVGQVESVVQLNLSASRPKDDQFILSTEKLLLSHSGFYLCAWSPTGSNERLFFGHGTKLSVL.